The next 25 T cell receptor beta chains were all read from a single sample in a study of CD8+CD57+ T cells in acquired aplastic anemia. The TCR beta profiling, which covered VDJ combination and CDR3 sequence, was carried out using genomic DNA as the template. MiXCR was run by TCRdb on the reads, yielding one entry per CDR3 protein. The sample yields about 100,000 distinct CDR3 sequences, roughly 51% seen once. The material sequenced was sorted CD4+, CD8+, or CD8+CD57+ T cells (not recorded which) from PBMCs. The receptor set was obtained from a human donor in good health, serving as a control.

Ten or more counts support this clonotype. The genes are TRBV5-1 and TRBJ1-1; tentatively, D is TRBD1 (5 bases). Germline CDR1 SGHRS, CDR2 YFSETQ. The CDR3 is 14 amino acids. V was clipped by 0 bases and J by 1 base, with 7 bases between them. The CDR3 loop is CASSLGQQNTEAFF. The DNA for the CDR3 is TGCGCCAGCAGCTTGGGACAGCAGAACACTGAAGCTTTCTTT.

This clonotype occurred once. One end of the junction is discordant with germline, which a read error may explain. This chain uses TRBV10-3 with TRBJ2-3, with TRBD2 as a possible D gene (6 bases). The CDR3 length is 14 residues. The germline CDR1 and CDR2 sequences are ENHRY and SYGVKD. The CDR3 sequence is CASSDERESDTQYF. The CDR3 coding sequence is TGTGCCAGCAGTGACGAACGGGAGTCAGATACGCAGTATTTT.

A remark on this clonotype: The junction and the germline gene differ at one end; a read error may be behind it. The CDR3 region is CASSSGRGQGGRYEQFF. The CDR3 nucleotides read TGCGCCAGTAGCTCCGGGCGGGGACAGGGAGGACGATATGAGCAGTTCTTC. The chain carries TRBV19 and TRBJ2-1, with TRBD1 identical over 9 bases. The germline V gene has CDR1 LNHDA and CDR2 SQIVND (reference sequence). This CDR3 comprises 17 residues. Full variable domain (outside the CDR3, taken from reference TRBV19 and TRBJ2-1): DGGITQSPKYLFRKEGQNVTLSCEQNLNHDAMYWYRQDPGQGLRLIYYSQIVNDFQKGDIAEGYSVSREKKESFPLTVTSAQKNPTAFYLCASSSGRGQGGRYEQFFGPGTRLTVL.

V and J are TRBV25-1 and TRBJ2-1, with D unresolved. The germline V gene has CDR1 MGHDK and CDR2 SYGVNS. CDR3 size: 11 residues. V was clipped by 6 bases and J by 12 bases, with 12 bases between them. CDR3: CASSVGGRQFF. The DNA of the CDR3 is TGTGCCAGCAGCGTCGGCGGTAGGCAGTTCTTC.

The sample holds a few counts of this clonotype. A read error may explain this, as a much larger clone is one base away. The CDR3 nucleotides are TGTGCCAGCAGTGCCAGGGATATGAACACTGAAGCTTTCTTT. Translating gives CASSARDMNTEAFF. The chain links TRBV6-1 to TRBJ1-1; maybe TRBD1 (5 bases). Germline V CDR1 and CDR2: MNHNS, SASEGT. The V end lost 4 bases, the J end lost 0 bases, and 9 bases lay between the germline ends. The CDR3 consists of 14 residues.

The CDR3 DNA reads as TGTGCCAGCACGAGGATTCGGGGCGAGCAGTACTTC. As protein: CASTRIRGEQYF. The rearrangement links TRBV7-2 to TRBJ2-7; a possible D gene is TRBD2 (5 bases). From germline, CDR1 is SGHTA and CDR2 FQGNSA. This CDR3 has 12 residues. Trimming cost V 7 bases and J 6 bases, with 13 bases left between them.

This clonotype was counted at least ten times. The chain recombines TRBV2 with TRBJ1-6; no reliable D call. This CDR3 has 16 residues. Germline V gene data show CDR1 as SNHLY and CDR2 as FYNNEI. The V and J ends lost 7 bases and 0 bases respectively, with 13 bases between them. CDR3 sequence reads: CASNPGISSYNSPLHF. CDR3 sequence (DNA): TGTGCCAGCAACCCCGGGATTAGCTCCTATAATTCACCCCTCCACTTT.

This clonotype was observed a few times. One junction end disagrees with the germline gene, perhaps due to a read error. The V and J genes are TRBV12-3 or TRBV12-4 and TRBJ2-3; TRBD2 is a possible D gene (5 bases). The CDR3 runs 15 residues. CDR3: CASGLATPSTDTQYF. The CDR3 bases are TGTGCCAGCGGTTTGGCTACCCCTAGCACGGATACGCAGTATTTT.

A few counts support this clonotype. This chain joins TRBV29-1 and TRBJ2-1; D unclear. The length of the CDR3 is 10 residues. Deletions cut 8 bases from V and 6 bases from J, with 8 bases between. CDR1 SQVTM and CDR2 ANQGSEA come from the germline V gene. The CDR3 DNA reads TGCAGCAGTGAAGGCAATGAGCAGTTCTTC. Translated, it gives CSSEGNEQFF.

This clonotype appeared a few times. A much larger clone sits a single nucleotide away, making a read error possible. The chain is built from TRBV5-6 and TRBJ1-2; TRBD1 matches 8 bases. Germline V CDR1 and CDR2: SGHDT, YYEEEE. The CDR3 contains 13 residues. The CDR3 here is CASSSDRVDGYAF. DNA for the CDR3: TGTGCCAGCAGCTCGGACAGGGTGGACGGCTACGCCTTC.

This clonotype has at least ten counts. The V gene is TRBV7-8, the J gene TRBJ2-5; TRBD1 might be the D (5 bases). The germline V and J ends were trimmed by 0 bases and 5 bases, with 10 bases remaining between them. Germline CDR1 is SGHVS and CDR2 is FQNEAQ. This CDR3 has 14 amino acids. CDR3 region: CASSLAIAGETQYF. CDR3 sequence (DNA): TGTGCCAGCAGCTTAGCGATAGCAGGGGAGACCCAGTACTTC.

V is TRBV19 and J is TRBJ1-1; no reliable D call. Germline CDR1 reads LNHDA; CDR2 reads SQIVND (reference sequence). This CDR3 comprises 15 residues. The V and J ends lost 1 base and 3 bases respectively, with 12 bases between them. The CDR3 DNA reads as TGTGCCAGTAGTATAGTCCCGGACCGGGACACTGAAGCTTTCTTT. Protein sequence: CASSIVPDRDTEAFF.

The chain joins TRBV2 to TRBJ1-5; 10 nucleotides agree with TRBD1. The J segment lost 0 bases and the V segment lost 4 bases, leaving 9 bases of the junction unmatched. Germline V gene data show CDR1 as SNHLY and CDR2 as FYNNEI. The CDR3 is 18 residues long. The CDR3 reads CASSVSRDRGHSNQPQHF. The CDR3 DNA follows: TGTGCCAGCAGTGTGTCCCGGGACAGGGGCCATAGCAATCAGCCCCAGCATTTT.

The chain carries TRBV2 and TRBJ1-1, with D tentatively TRBD1 (6 bases). CDR3 length: 12 residues. Germline V CDR1 and CDR2: SNHLY, FYNNEI. Trimming pared 7 bases from V and 8 bases from J, leaving 14 bases between. CDR3 bases: TGTGCCAGCAAGGTGACAGGCGCGGAAGCTTTCTTT. Translating it yields CASKVTGAEAFF.

V and J are TRBV2 and TRBJ2-7; TRBD2 is a possible D gene (5 bases). The CDR3 sequence is 17 residues long. CDR1 and CDR2 from the germline V gene are SNHLY and FYNNEI. V lost 6 bases and J 1 base, leaving 22 bases between the germline ends. The CDR3 here is CASSEGGRTSYSYEQYF. Written as DNA, the CDR3 is TGTGCCAGCAGCGAGGGTGGCAGAACCAGCTATTCCTACGAGCAGTACTTC.

The J gene is TRBJ2-1, the V gene TRBV20-1, with D tentatively TRBD1 or TRBD2 (6 bases each). Trimming cost V 6 bases and J 8 bases, with 11 bases left between them. Germline V CDR1 and CDR2: DFQATT, SNEGSKA (reference sequence). This CDR3 region has 11 residues. The CDR3 nucleotides are TGCAGTGCAAAACGGGGGCATGAGCAGTTCTTC. It translates to CSAKRGHEQFF.

The rearrangement joins TRBV20-1 to TRBJ2-5, with D tentatively TRBD2 (5 bases). The CDR3 runs to 16 residues. Trimming left V 6 bases short and J 1 base short, with 21 bases between. The germline V gene has CDR1 DFQATT and CDR2 SNEGSKA (reference sequence). CDR3 sequence reads: CSASSYGNKIQETQYF. The CDR3, as DNA: TGCAGTGCCAGCAGTTACGGGAACAAGATCCAAGAGACCCAGTACTTC.

This clonotype was seen many times. The chain joins TRBV9 to TRBJ1-2, with D perhaps matching TRBD1 (5 bases). Looked up from germline, CDR1 is SGDLS and CDR2 is YYNGEE. This CDR3 spans 12 amino acids. The V end was cut by 3 bases, the J end by 10 bases, with 13 bases between. The CDR3 sequence: CASSGGTGLYTF. DNA for the CDR3: TGTGCCAGCAGCGGAGGGACGGGACTCTACACCTTC.

This clonotype was recorded only once. This chain joins TRBV5-1 and TRBJ2-3, with 12 bases aligning to TRBD2. From germline, CDR1 is SGHRS and CDR2 YFSETQ. This CDR3 spans 14 amino acids. V lost 3 bases to trimming and J lost 11 bases; unmatched junction nucleotides: 7. The CDR3 sequence is CASSSSGGAGVQYF. The DNA of the CDR3 is TGCGCCAGCAGCTCTAGCGGGGGGGCCGGTGTGCAGTATTTT.

This clonotype showed up many times. The V call is TRBV6-1, the J call TRBJ1-2; D remains ambiguous. The CDR3 has 15 amino acids. From germline, CDR1 is MNHNS and CDR2 SASEGT. The germline V and J ends were trimmed by 6 bases and 8 bases, with 22 bases remaining between them. The CDR3 is CASRPSSGLREGYTF. CDR3 nucleotides: TGTGCCAGCAGACCATCGAGCGGGCTTCGGGAGGGCTACACCTTC.

This clonotype was seen repeatedly, ten times or more. The rearrangement links TRBV12-5 to TRBJ2-1, with unresolved D. Deletions cut 5 bases from V and 10 bases from J, with 12 bases between. Per germline, CDR1 LGHNT and CDR2 FRNRAP. The CDR3 length is 12 residues. The CDR3 DNA is TGTGCTAGTGGTCGACCATACGACGAGCAGTTCTTC. Protein: CASGRPYDEQFF. Full variable domain (remainder filled in from reference TRBV12-5 and TRBJ2-1): DARVTQTPRHKVTEMGQEVTMRCQPILGHNTVFWYRQTMMQGLELLAYFRNRAPLDDSGMPKDRFSAEMPDATLATLKIQPSEPRDSAVYFCASGRPYDEQFFGPGTRLTVL.

The rearrangement links TRBV19 to TRBJ2-3; a possible D gene is TRBD2 (5 bases). The CDR3 extends over 14 amino acids. V was trimmed by 4 bases and J by 2 bases, leaving 10 bases between them. Germline V gene data show CDR1 as LNHDA and CDR2 as SQIVND (reference sequence). The CDR3 DNA reads as TGTGCCAGTAGTACACCAGGACTCACAGATACGCAGTATTTT. Amino acid sequence: CASSTPGLTDTQYF.

This clonotype occurred once. The chain carries TRBV4-1 and TRBJ1-1; D not resolved. Germline V gene data show CDR1 as MGHRA and CDR2 as YSYEKL. The CDR3 contains 14 residues. Trimming pared 2 bases from V and 3 bases from J, leaving 10 bases between. The CDR3 coding sequence is TGCGCCAGCAGCCAAAAAAGGGAGTACACTGAAGCTTTCTTT. Encoded protein: CASSQKREYTEAFF.

This clonotype was seen a few times. V is TRBV20-1 and J is TRBJ2-7, with a possible D match to TRBD1 (6 bases). CDR1 is DFQATT, CDR2 SNEGSKA, per germline (reference sequence). The CDR3 has 12 amino acids. V was trimmed by 6 bases and J by 3 bases, leaving 12 bases between them. The CDR3 DNA reads as TGCAGTGCGGCCGACAGGCTCTACGAGCAGTACGTC. This sequence encodes CSAADRLYEQYV.

The V and J genes are TRBV10-1 and TRBJ2-1; D perhaps matches TRBD1 (6 bases). Germline CDR1 and CDR2: WNHNN and SYGVQD (reference sequence). The V end was cut by 6 bases, the J end by 10 bases, with 13 bases between. The CDR3 sequence is 12 residues long. The CDR3 nucleotides are TGCGCCAGCAGCGCTTATGGGACAGAGCAGTTCTTC. It specifies CASSAYGTEQFF.